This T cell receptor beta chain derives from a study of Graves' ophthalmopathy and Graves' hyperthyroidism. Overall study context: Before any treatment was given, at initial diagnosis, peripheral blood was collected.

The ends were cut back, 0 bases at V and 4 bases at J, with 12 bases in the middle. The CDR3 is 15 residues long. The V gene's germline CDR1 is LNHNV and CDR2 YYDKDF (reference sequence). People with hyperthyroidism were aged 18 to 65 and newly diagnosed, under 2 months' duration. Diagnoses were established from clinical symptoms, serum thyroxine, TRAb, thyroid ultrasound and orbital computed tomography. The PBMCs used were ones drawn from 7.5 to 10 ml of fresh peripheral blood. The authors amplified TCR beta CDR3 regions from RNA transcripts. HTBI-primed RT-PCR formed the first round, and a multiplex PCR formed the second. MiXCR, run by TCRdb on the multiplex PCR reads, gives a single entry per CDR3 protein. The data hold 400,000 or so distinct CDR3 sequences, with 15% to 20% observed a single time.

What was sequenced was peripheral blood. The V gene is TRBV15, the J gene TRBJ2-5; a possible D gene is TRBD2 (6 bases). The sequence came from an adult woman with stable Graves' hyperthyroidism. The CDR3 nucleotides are TGTGCCACCAGCAGAGACACTGGGACTCCAGAGACCCAGTACTTC. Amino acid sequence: CATSRDTGTPETQYF.